The 31 T cell receptor beta chains below come from one sample, sequenced in a study of blood T cell repertoires in COVID-19. Libraries were prepared by immunoSEQ multiplex PCR; TCRdb keeps only in-frame clonotypes and omits some of them. Of about 220,000 clones in the sample, around four fifths were seen once. The source material was peripheral blood. The receptors shown here come from a woman aged 45-65 years with acute or convalescent COVID-19.

The rearrangement uses TRBV28 and TRBJ1-2; D possibly corresponds to TRBD1 (5 bases). V was cut by 3 bases and J by 2 bases, with 10 bases left in between. The CDR3 loop spans 14 amino acids. The germline V gene encodes CDR1 MDHEN and CDR2 SYDVKM. The DNA of the CDR3 is TGTGCCAGCAGTTTGGGGGGGGAGAACTATGGCTACACCTTC. This translates into CASSLGGENYGYTF.

This chain uses TRBV6-5 with TRBJ1-1; no definite D call. Germline V lookup: CDR1 MNHEY, CDR2 SVGAGI. The germline V and J ends were trimmed by 8 bases and 1 base, with 8 bases remaining between them. This CDR3 comprises 12 residues. In DNA form, the CDR3 reads TGTGCCAGCGAGGTCCAGAACACTGAAGCTTTCTTT. Translating gives CASEVQNTEAFF.

The chain has TRBV21-1 and TRBJ2-1; no check of the table's D call, TRBD1, against the DNA was made. TRBV21-1 is shown as a pseudogene. The CDR3 consists of 17 residues. This chain's CDR3 is CASSKRGHTFSYNEQFF. DNA for the CDR3: TGTGCCAGCAGCAAACGGGGACATACGTTCTCCTACAATGAGCAGTTCTTC.

The gene calls are TRBV24-1 and TRBJ2-3; possibly TRBD1 for D (6 bases). CDR3 length: 15 amino acids. The V end was cut by 4 bases, the J end by 2 bases, with 12 bases between. Per germline, CDR1 KGHDR and CDR2 SFDVKD. CDR3 sequence: CATSEGQGPTDTQYF. CDR3 nucleotide sequence: TGTGCCACCAGTGAGGGTCAGGGGCCCACAGATACGCAGTATTTT.

The chain carries TRBV5-1 and TRBJ2-7, with 8 bases fitting TRBD1. The germline gives CDR1 SGHRS, CDR2 YFSETQ. The CDR3 loop spans 14 amino acids. J was trimmed by 7 bases and V by 4 bases; bases with no gene match: 10. The CDR3 bases are TGCGCCAGCAGCGACCCGACAGGGGTAGGTGAGCAGTACTTC. Translating it yields CASSDPTGVGEQYF. Using reference TRBV5-1 and TRBJ2-7 for the parts outside the CDR3, the full variable domain is KAGVTQTPRYLIKTRGQQVTLSCSPISGHRSVSWYQQTPGQGLQFLFEYFSETQRNKGNFPGRFSGRQFSNSRSEMNVSTLELGDSALYLCASSDPTGVGEQYFGPGTRLTVT.

This clone occurred a few times. The rearrangement links TRBV19 to TRBJ2-7; tentative D call: TRBD1 (6 bases). V lost 5 bases to trimming and J lost 2 bases, with 22 bases between them. CDR3 size: 17 residues. The germline CDR1 and CDR2 sequences are LNHDA and SQIVND (reference sequence). The CDR3 sequence is CASSFAHSPGQPYEQYF. In nucleotides, the CDR3 is TGTGCCAGTAGTTTCGCCCACTCGCCGGGACAACCCTACGAGCAGTACTTC.

V and J are TRBV28 and TRBJ1-2; no firm D call. The V end lost 1 base, the J end lost 5 bases, and 17 bases lay between the germline ends. The CDR3 runs to 16 residues. CDR1 and CDR2 from the germline V gene are MDHEN and SYDVKM. The CDR3 nucleotides are TGTGCCAGCAGTTTATCACCCCCCGGCACGAGGTATGGCTACACCTTC. The encoded protein is CASSLSPPGTRYGYTF.

The chain joins TRBV19 to TRBJ1-5; D is perhaps TRBD1 (6 bases). Trimming pared 7 bases from V and 1 base from J, leaving 20 bases between. Germline CDR1 reads LNHDA; CDR2 reads SQIVND (reference sequence). This CDR3 has 17 residues. The DNA of the CDR3 is TGTGCCAGTACCTCCCCCGGCTCAGGGACAAGCAATCAGCCCCAGCATTTT. Amino acids: CASTSPGSGTSNQPQHF.

The CDR3 is CAISDWQAGKGYEQYF. The CDR3, as DNA: TGTGCCATCAGTGATTGGCAGGCCGGGAAAGGATACGAGCAGTACTTC. The J gene is TRBJ2-7, the V gene TRBV10-3, with D possibly matching TRBD2 (5 bases). CDR1 is ENHRY, CDR2 SYGVKD, per germline. The CDR3 contains 16 residues. With 3 bases removed from V and 4 bases from J, the gap between germline ends came to 19 bases.

This clone was observed a handful of times. The chain couples TRBV20-1 to TRBJ1-2; no clear D. In germline, CDR1 is DFQATT, CDR2 SNEGSKA (reference sequence). V was trimmed by 7 bases and J by 6 bases, leaving 12 bases between them. The CDR3 runs 11 residues. The CDR3 sequence: CSGWWGDGYTF. CDR3 DNA: TGCAGTGGGTGGTGGGGAGATGGCTACACCTTC.

This clone was counted only a few times. This sequence joins TRBV15 and TRBJ2-3, with 8 bases identical to TRBD1. V was pared by 2 bases and J by 4 bases, with 5 bases of the junction left unmatched. CDR3 length: 15 residues. Looked up from germline, CDR1 is LNHNV and CDR2 is YYDKDF (reference sequence). The DNA for the CDR3 is TGTGCCACCAGCAGATCGACAGGGGAGGCAGATACGCAGTATTTT. It encodes CATSRSTGEADTQYF.

The J gene is TRBJ2-3, the V gene TRBV6-6, with 11 bases aligning to TRBD2. Germline lookup yields CDR1 MNHNY and CDR2 SVGAGI (reference sequence). This CDR3 has 14 amino acids. V dropped 2 bases and J dropped 5; count of bases not matched to a gene: 0. Here the CDR3 reads CASSYGLAGDTQYF. As DNA, the CDR3 is TGTGCCAGCAGTTACGGACTAGCGGGAGATACGCAGTATTTT.

The CDR3 region has the DNA TGTGCCAGCAGCAAAGGGACTAGCGGGAACTGCTGCAGAGAGACCCAGTACTTC. Translation: CASSKGTSGNCCRETQYF. The chain carries TRBV21-1 and TRBJ2-5; TRBD2 was called by the table and not checked on the DNA. TRBV21-1 is flagged as a pseudogene. CDR3 length: 18 residues.

CDR3 nucleotides: TGTGCCAGCAGTGAGCTGGGACTAGCGGGAGTGTTAGAGACCCAGTACTTC. Amino acid sequence: CASSELGLAGVLETQYF. The genes are TRBV6-1 and TRBJ2-5, with 14 nucleotides matching TRBD2. The CDR3 is 17 residues long. Germline values: CDR1 MNHNS, CDR2 SASEGT. The trim removed 3 bases at V and 4 bases at J, leaving 7 bases unmatched.

This rearrangement joins TRBV19 to TRBJ2-1; TRBD2 agrees at 11 bases. The J segment lost 3 bases and the V segment lost 5 bases, leaving 6 bases of the junction unmatched. The CDR3 covers 16 residues. Germline V gene lookup returns CDR1 LNHDA and CDR2 SQIVND (reference sequence). CDR3 sequence reads: CASSPLAGGDYNEQFF. CDR3 coding DNA: TGTGCCAGTAGTCCATTAGCGGGAGGGGACTACAATGAGCAGTTCTTC.

The chain is built from TRBV6-6 and TRBJ2-1; TRBD2 might be the D (5 bases). The CDR3 has 12 residues. With 10 bases removed from V and 7 bases from J, the gap between germline ends came to 14 bases. Germline CDR1 and CDR2: MNHNY and SVGAGI (reference sequence). The CDR3 sequence is CATLEGSNEQFF. In DNA form, the CDR3 reads TGTGCCACCCTCGAGGGTAGTAATGAGCAGTTCTTC.

The chain links TRBV27 to TRBJ1-2; D may be TRBD1 (5 bases). CDR1 and CDR2 from the germline V gene are MNHEY and SMNVEV (reference sequence). The V end lost 8 bases, the J end lost 5 bases, and 12 bases lay between the germline ends. CDR3 length equals 12 residues. DNA for the CDR3: TGTGCCAGCGGGGGGTTACATTATGGCTACACCTTC. This codes for CASGGLHYGYTF.

This clone was seen more than once but under ten times. This chain uses TRBV5-1 with TRBJ2-1; D perhaps matches TRBD2 (5 bases). Deletions cut 0 bases from V and 4 bases from J, with 11 bases between. CDR3 length: 15 amino acids. Germline values: CDR1 SGHRS, CDR2 YFSETQ. DNA of the CDR3: TGCGCCAGCAGCTTGGTGGCGGGCTTGTACAATGAGCAGTTCTTC. Translation gives CASSLVAGLYNEQFF.

A single count supports this clone. This sequence joins TRBV19 and TRBJ2-7; D is unclear. Per the germline V gene, CDR1 is LNHDA and CDR2 is SQIVND (reference sequence). The CDR3 totals 15 residues. V was pared by 0 bases and J by 3 bases, with 12 bases between. The chain's CDR3 is CASSIDTSLYYEQYF. CDR3 coding DNA: TGTGCCAGTAGTATAGACACCTCTCTCTACTACGAGCAGTACTTC.

The J gene is TRBJ2-4, the V gene TRBV30; 9 positions agree with TRBD2. The CDR3 covers 20 residues. V trimming: 5 bases; J trimming: 0 bases; junction bases outside the gene matches: 20. Germline V gives CDR1 GTSNPN, CDR2 SVGIG (reference sequence). The CDR3 region has the DNA TGTGCCTGGGGGGGGTTGGGATTAGCGGGAGTGAAAGGAGCCAAAAACATTCAGTACTTC. Its translation is CAWGGLGLAGVKGAKNIQYF.

The chain combines TRBV19 with TRBJ2-1; 8 nucleotides match TRBD2. CDR1 LNHDA and CDR2 SQIVND come from the germline V gene (reference sequence). The CDR3 length is 15 residues. J was trimmed by 5 bases and V by 4 bases; bases with no gene match: 7. CDR3 DNA sequence: TGTGCCAGTAGTACCCAAGGACTAGCCAACAATGAGCAGTTCTTC. Protein: CASSTQGLANNEQFF. The variable domain in full, with the rest retrieved from reference TRBV19 and TRBJ2-1, is DGGITQSPKYLFRKEGQNVTLSCEQNLNHDAMYWYRQDPGQGLRLIYYSQIVNDFQKGDIAEGYSVSREKKESFPLTVTSAQKNPTAFYLCASSTQGLANNEQFFGPGTRLTVL.

This chain links TRBV4-1 with TRBJ1-1; possibly TRBD1 for D (6 bases). V was trimmed by 8 bases and J by 1 base, leaving 14 bases between them. Germline V CDR1 and CDR2: MGHRA, YSYEKL. The CDR3 is 14 amino acids. CDR3 region: CASLPGQSNTEAFF. In DNA form, the CDR3 reads TGCGCCAGCCTCCCTGGACAGTCGAACACTGAAGCTTTCTTT.

The chain couples TRBV4-1 to TRBJ2-7; 9 bases map to TRBD1. Germline V CDR1 and CDR2: MGHRA, YSYEKL. The CDR3 is made up of 16 amino acids. The V and J ends lost 4 bases and 7 bases, in that order; junction bases with no gene match: 14. CDR3: CASSRDPGQGHDEQYF. The CDR3, as DNA: TGCGCCAGCAGCCGAGACCCGGGACAGGGACATGATGAGCAGTACTTC.

The chain couples TRBV7-2 to TRBJ2-7; 9 bases are shared with TRBD1. The CDR3 runs to 14 residues. J was trimmed by 4 bases and V by 5 bases; bases with no gene match: 6. The V gene's germline CDR1 is SGHTA and CDR2 FQGNSA. The CDR3 is CASSTGTGIYEQYF. The CDR3 DNA sequence: TGTGCCAGCAGCACCGGGACAGGGATTTACGAGCAGTACTTC.

This clone was picked up one time. This chain links TRBV19 with TRBJ2-5; TRBD1 agrees at 9 bases. J was trimmed by 5 bases and V by 6 bases; bases with no gene match: 4. This CDR3 region has 13 residues. Germline V CDR1 and CDR2: LNHDA, SQIVND (reference sequence). The CDR3 here is CASSVQGAETQYF. The CDR3 coding sequence is TGTGCCAGTAGCGTACAGGGGGCTGAGACCCAGTACTTC.

This clone was seen more than once but under ten times. The rearrangement links TRBV6-5 to TRBJ2-7, with 11 bases that match TRBD2. This CDR3 region has 14 residues. Germline loops: CDR1 MNHEY, CDR2 SVGAGI. Trimming cost V 7 bases and J 8 bases; bases outside gene matches: 10. CDR3 DNA sequence: TGTGCCAGCATTAAGGCTGGGACTAGCGGACAGCAGTACTTC. Encoded protein: CASIKAGTSGQQYF.

The CDR3, as DNA: TGTGCCAGCAGCGCCGGTTTAGGTAGCGGTATCTCTGGCAATGAGCAGTTCTTC. Its protein is CASSAGLGSGISGNEQFF. V usage is TRBV9 and J usage is TRBJ2-1; tentatively, D is TRBD2 (6 bases). The CDR3 contains 18 residues. Germline CDR1 SGDLS, CDR2 YYNGEE. Trimming pared 3 bases from V and 6 bases from J, leaving 25 bases between.

The chain recombines TRBV18 with TRBJ1-1; D is unclear. This CDR3 contains 16 residues. V lost 3 bases to trimming and J lost 4 bases, with 18 bases between them. Germline-derived CDR1 and CDR2 are KGHSH and LQKENI. CDR3 in amino acids: CASSPPLNLEVTEAFF. CDR3 coding DNA: TGTGCCAGCTCACCGCCCCTGAACCTAGAGGTCACTGAAGCTTTCTTT.

The gene calls are TRBV19 and TRBJ2-3, with TRBD1 matching 9 bases. Germline V gene sequence: CDR1 LNHDA, CDR2 SQIVND (reference sequence). Trimming took 11 bases from V and 6 from J; bases not matched to a gene: 9. This CDR3 is built from 13 residues. CDR3: CAVSGQGDDTQYF. DNA of the CDR3: TGTGCCGTTTCGGGACAGGGCGACGATACGCAGTATTTT.

The chain is built from TRBV28 and TRBJ2-1, with TRBD2 matching over 14 bases. V lost 4 bases and J lost 7; bases outside the gene matches: 15. The CDR3 covers 19 residues. CDR1 is MDHEN and CDR2 is SYDVKM in the germline V gene. This CDR3 is CASSYHPGLAGEEGNEQFF. DNA for the CDR3: TGTGCCAGCAGTTATCATCCGGGACTAGCGGGAGAAGAGGGAAATGAGCAGTTCTTC.

The chain carries TRBV24-1 and TRBJ2-1; TRBD2 might be the D (6 bases). CDR3 size: 15 residues. Trimming removed 3 bases from V and 6 bases from J, with 14 bases in between. CDR1 and CDR2 (germline): KGHDR, SFDVKD. The CDR3 protein is CATSDEDQGGNEQFF. For the CDR3, the DNA is TGTGCCACCAGTGATGAGGACCAGGGAGGCAATGAGCAGTTCTTC.